In this sample, the clone carrying this T cell receptor (beta chain) turned up a few times. The data are from a study of identical twins. MiXCR, run by TCRdb on the 5' RACE reads, gives a single entry per CDR3 protein. The repertoire consists of about 660,000 distinct CDR3 sequences, with 8% to 9% occurring once and the leading ten covering roughly 0.9%. Germline V CDR1 and CDR2: DFQATT, SNEGSKA (reference sequence). V was pared by 3 bases and J by 6 bases, with 15 bases of the junction left unmatched. The CDR3 totals 16 residues. These data were also reused for a study on yellow fever vaccine responses in identical twins.

Material: PBMCs. This clonotype was sampled from a woman aged 18-29 years in good health. The V and J genes are TRBV20-1 and TRBJ2-7; 9 nucleotides line up with TRBD2. As DNA, the CDR3 is TGCAGTGCTAGGGCAGGACCGGGACTAGCTCCTTGCGAGCAGTACTTC. It codes for CSARAGPGLAPCEQYF.